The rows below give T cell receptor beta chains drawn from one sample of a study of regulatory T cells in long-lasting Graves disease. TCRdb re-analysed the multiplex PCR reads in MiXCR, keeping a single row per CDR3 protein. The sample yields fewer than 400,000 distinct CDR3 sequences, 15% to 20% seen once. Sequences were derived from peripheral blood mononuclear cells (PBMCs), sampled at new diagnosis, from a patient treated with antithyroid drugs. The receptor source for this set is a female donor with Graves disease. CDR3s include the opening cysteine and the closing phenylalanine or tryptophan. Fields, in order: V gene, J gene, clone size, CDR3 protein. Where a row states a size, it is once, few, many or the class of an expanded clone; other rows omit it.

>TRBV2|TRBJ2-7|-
CATSSPGTGAFEQYF
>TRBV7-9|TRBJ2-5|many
CASSSVPGQNLQETQYF
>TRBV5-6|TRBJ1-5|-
CASSLGLSNQPQHF
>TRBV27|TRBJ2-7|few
CASRDEGTGVHEQYF
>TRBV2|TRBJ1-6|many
CANTRDRGSPLHF
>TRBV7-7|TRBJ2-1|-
CASSLGGTSDNNEQFF
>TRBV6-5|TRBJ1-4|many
CASSYRGTDEKLFF
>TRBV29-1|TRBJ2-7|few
CSVENIGGSSYEQYF
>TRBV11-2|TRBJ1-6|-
CASIREGSPLHF
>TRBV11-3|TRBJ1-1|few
CASSHPRHEAFF
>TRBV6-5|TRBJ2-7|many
CASSYSAGTSGFYEQYF
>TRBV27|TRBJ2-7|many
CANTHPGSDEQYF
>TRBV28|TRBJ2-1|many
CASSFKRAVSYNEQFF
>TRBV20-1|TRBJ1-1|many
CSARDMPYTEAFF
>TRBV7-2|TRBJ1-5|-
CASRPSGGRNQPQHF
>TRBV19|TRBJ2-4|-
CASSMGVAKNIQYF
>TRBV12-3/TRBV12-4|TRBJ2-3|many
CASSSRDRIESTDTQYF
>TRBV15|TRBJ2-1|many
CATSRDRGLAGTPYNEQFF
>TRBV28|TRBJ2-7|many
CASSEGSASSYEQYF
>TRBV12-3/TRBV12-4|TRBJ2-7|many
CASKLTTGTQYF
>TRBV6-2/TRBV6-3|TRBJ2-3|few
CASRRTGGPDTQYF
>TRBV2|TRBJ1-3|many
CASHLSSGNTIYF
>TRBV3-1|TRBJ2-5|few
CASSPQATSGDETQYF
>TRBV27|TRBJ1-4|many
CASSLRPAGADATNEKLFF
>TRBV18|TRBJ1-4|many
CASSSKGNEKLFF
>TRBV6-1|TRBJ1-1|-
CASSGTGTGDTEAFF
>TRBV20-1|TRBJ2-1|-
CSAPRDYPAYNEQFF
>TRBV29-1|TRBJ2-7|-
CSASGTGAPGEQYF
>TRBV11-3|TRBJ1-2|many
CASSLDRGGYTF
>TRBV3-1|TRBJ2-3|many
CASSQGVLAGFGTDTQYF
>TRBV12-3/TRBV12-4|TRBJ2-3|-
CASSLVGMLASRATDTQYF
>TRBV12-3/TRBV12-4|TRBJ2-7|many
CASSLRGVAGLSYEQYF
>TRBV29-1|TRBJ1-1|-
CSVAGPDEAFF
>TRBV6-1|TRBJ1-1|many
CAAMALANTEAFF
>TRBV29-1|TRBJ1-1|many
CSVAGLNTEAFF
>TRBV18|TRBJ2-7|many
CASSPWGLAGEEQYF
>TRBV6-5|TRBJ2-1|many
CASSYSGTTSTYNEQFF
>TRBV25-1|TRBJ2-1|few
CASSECPRGSSYNEQFF
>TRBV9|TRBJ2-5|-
CASSVSARETQYF
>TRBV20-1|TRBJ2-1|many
CSAIGTSSYNEQFF
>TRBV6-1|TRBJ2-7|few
CASGRDRDYEQYF
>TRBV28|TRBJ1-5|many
CASSLLGGRGERFMRNQPQHF
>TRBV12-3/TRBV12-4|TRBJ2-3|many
CASHAEGGGTDTQYF
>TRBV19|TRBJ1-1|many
CASSTQVNTEAFF
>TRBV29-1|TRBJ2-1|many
CSVEAARARGNEQFF
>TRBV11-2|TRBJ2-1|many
CASSLAHYRSSYNEQFF
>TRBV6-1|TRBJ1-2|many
CASSDGGGSYGYTF
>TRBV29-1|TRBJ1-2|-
CSASEGQRGYGYTF
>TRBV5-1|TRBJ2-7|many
CASSWVGTGSEQYF
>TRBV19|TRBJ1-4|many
CASRKQGFQSTNEKLFF
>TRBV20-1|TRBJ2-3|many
CSAKVGDTQYF
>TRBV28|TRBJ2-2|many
CASSPGGGGRKTGELFF
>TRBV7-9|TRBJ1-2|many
CASSSSGLHGYTF
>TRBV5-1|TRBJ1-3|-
CASSAGPSGNTIYF
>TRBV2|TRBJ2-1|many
CASEGVGGREDEQFF
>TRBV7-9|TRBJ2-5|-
CASSLGQGFMETQYF
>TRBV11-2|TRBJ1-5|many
CASSPGENQPQHF
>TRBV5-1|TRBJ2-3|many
CASSLQPWSVRRSADTQYF